The T cell receptor beta chain under discussion was sequenced for a study of shared clonotypes between healthy human individuals. Study in general: Those who served as donors were a couple of women and a few men between the ages of 18 and 49.

Trimming took 5 bases from V and 11 from J, leaving 18 bases between them. CDR1 is SGHVS and CDR2 is FQNEAQ in the germline V gene. This CDR3 spans 13 amino acids. Regarding the study as a whole: The genetic and exposure-history diversity represented was limited by few donors.

Comment on this clone: Its antigen is undetermined.

Genomic DNA of every subset was divided equally among multiple immunoSEQ plates. Using ten immunoSEQ deep assay plates, investigators sequenced unsorted PBMC DNA. Clones were read by immunoSEQ multiplex PCR, and TCRdb kept only the in-frame ones, dropping some. The repertoire holds hundreds of thousands of clones, with roughly 77% as singletons. Sequencing was performed on PBMCs. This TCR was sampled from a middle-aged woman in good health. Some clones in this sample may be carry-over from other donors' samples. The chain is built from TRBV7-8 and TRBJ1-1, with D unclear. The DNA for the CDR3 is TGTGCCAGCAGCCCGGTCTTGAACCTAGGGGCTTTCTTT. Its translation is CASSPVLNLGAFF.